The entry that follows covers one T cell receptor (beta chain) sequence. This record belongs to a study of shared T cell receptors in the human thymus. The CDR3 is made up of 15 amino acids. From germline, CDR1 is MNHEY and CDR2 SVGAGI. Trimming removed 0 bases from V and 15 bases from J; junction bases left unmatched: 13. The table came from immunoSEQ multiplex PCR; TCRdb's copy has only in-frame clones and leaves some out. The sample records roughly 660,000 clones, roughly 88% being singletons. The same sample was also studied in work on human thymus T cells. As that report states: The source of the thymus tissue was resections taken during corrective heart surgery. Apparent bias marked the V and J gene usage of thymic and blood repertoires.

The clonotype comes from a boy younger than two with a congenital heart defect. This chain joins TRBV6-5 and TRBJ2-1, with 8 bases fitting TRBD2. The sequenced material came from thymocytes. CDR3 nucleotides: TGTGCCAGCAGTTACTCCGGGACTAGTGTATTACCATGGTTCTTC. This translates into CASSYSGTSVLPWFF.